What follows are 21 T cell receptor beta chains derived from one specimen sequenced in a study of blood T cell repertoires in COVID-19. This table comes from immunoSEQ multiplex PCR, and its TCRdb copy is limited to in-frame clones, with some not included. Among over 200,000 clones, approximately 83% were seen once, and the ten largest hold 1.5% to 2%. Sequencing was carried out using PBMCs or T cells enriched from blood (not recorded which). These receptors all come from a woman in her 50s who had recovered from COVID-19.

V and J are TRBV7-9 and TRBJ2-5; 12 nucleotides agree with TRBD2. Per germline, CDR1 SEHNR and CDR2 FQNEAQ (reference sequence). This CDR3 spans 16 amino acids. V shed 6 bases, J shed 1 base, and the junction held 6 bases outside the gene matches. The CDR3 loop reads CASRYGLAGTQETQYF. The CDR3 DNA reads TGTGCCAGCAGATACGGACTAGCGGGAACCCAAGAGACCCAGTACTTC.

This rearrangement joins TRBV10-2 to TRBJ2-1; D might be TRBD2 (5 bases). With 2 bases removed from V and 2 bases from J, the gap between germline ends came to 7 bases. The CDR3 sequence is 14 residues long. Looked up from germline, CDR1 is WSHSY and CDR2 is SAAADI. This CDR3 reads CASSENGAYNEQFF. CDR3 DNA sequence: TGCGCCAGCAGTGAGAACGGGGCCTACAATGAGCAGTTCTTC.

This clone was found once. V and J are TRBV2 and TRBJ2-7, with 8 bases lining up with TRBD2. V lost 8 bases, J lost 0 bases, and 9 bases stayed unmatched. This CDR3 is built from 15 residues. Germline V CDR1 and CDR2: SNHLY, FYNNEI. CDR3 sequence reads: CASAFLAGPSYEQYF. The CDR3 region has the DNA TGTGCCAGCGCCTTCCTAGCGGGCCCCTCCTACGAGCAGTACTTC.

CDR3 residues: CASSLGSGREFYNEQFF. The CDR3 DNA is TGTGCCAGCAGTTTGGGCAGCGGGAGGGAGTTCTACAATGAGCAGTTCTTC. This chain uses TRBV28 with TRBJ2-1; TRBD2 agrees at 10 bases. This CDR3 has 17 residues. CDR1 is MDHEN and CDR2 is SYDVKM in the germline V gene. Trimming took 3 bases from V and 3 from J; bases not matched to a gene: 8.

This chain links TRBV25-1 with TRBJ2-5, with TRBD1 identical over 7 bases. This CDR3 spans 15 amino acids. The germline V gene encodes CDR1 MGHDK and CDR2 SYGVNS. The junction had 6 bases not matched to a gene; V was cut back by 4 bases and J by 1 base. The CDR3 DNA is TGTGCCAGCAGTGTCATACAGGGGCGCCAAGAGACCCAGTACTTC. It codes for CASSVIQGRQETQYF.

V gene TRBV5-4 combines with J gene TRBJ2-3; 7 bases are a match to TRBD2. The CDR3 is made up of 14 amino acids. CDR1 is SGHNT and CDR2 is YYREEE in the germline V gene (reference sequence). V shed 6 bases and J 3 bases; nucleotides not matched to a gene: 7. CDR3 region: CASKREDFTDTQYF. The CDR3, as DNA: TGTGCCAGCAAACGGGAGGATTTTACAGATACGCAGTATTTT.

CDR3 loop: CASSLAFGLAGQETQYF. The CDR3 DNA reads TGTGCCAGCAGCTTAGCCTTTGGACTAGCGGGGCAAGAGACCCAGTACTTC. The chain is built from TRBV7-8 and TRBJ2-5; 12 nucleotides align to TRBD2. Germline CDR1 is SGHVS and CDR2 is FQNEAQ. With 0 bases clipped from V and 2 bases from J, the junction kept 4 bases outside the gene matches. The CDR3 extends over 17 amino acids.

The chain links TRBV12-5 to TRBJ1-3; D is undetermined. Looked up from germline, CDR1 is LGHNT and CDR2 is FRNRAP. There are 13 residues in the CDR3. V was trimmed by 8 bases and J by 0 bases, leaving 8 bases between them. CDR3 in amino acids: CASTRSSGNTIYF. DNA for the CDR3: TGTGCTAGTACTAGATCCTCTGGAAACACCATATATTTT. The full variable domain, its missing parts supplied by reference TRBV12-5 and TRBJ1-3, is DARVTQTPRHKVTEMGQEVTMRCQPILGHNTVFWYRQTMMQGLELLAYFRNRAPLDDSGMPKDRFSAEMPDATLATLKIQPSEPRDSAVYFCASTRSSGNTIYFGEGSWLTVV.

The chain has TRBV19 and TRBJ1-1; 8 nucleotides match TRBD1. The germline CDR1 and CDR2 sequences are LNHDA and SQIVND (reference sequence). V was pared by 5 bases and J by 4 bases, with 9 bases of the junction left unmatched. The CDR3 sequence is 15 residues long. CDR3 protein: CASSVFGQGGTEAFF. The CDR3 DNA reads TGTGCCAGTAGTGTATTCGGACAGGGTGGCACTGAAGCTTTCTTT.

V and J are TRBV28 and TRBJ2-5, with D tentatively TRBD1 (6 bases). V was pared by 2 bases and J by 2 bases, with 12 bases between. The CDR3 totals 15 residues. The germline V gene encodes CDR1 MDHEN and CDR2 SYDVKM. The CDR3 protein is CASSLEGQPQETQYF. DNA of the CDR3: TGTGCCAGCAGTTTAGAGGGACAACCACAAGAGACCCAGTACTTC. The complete variable domain, with remaining parts taken from reference TRBV28 and TRBJ2-5, reads DVKVTQSSRYLVKRTGEKVFLECVQDMDHENMFWYRQDPGLGLRLIYFSYDVKMKEKGDIPEGYSVSREKKERFSLILESASTNQTSMYLCASSLEGQPQETQYFGPGTRLLVL.

The chain couples TRBV5-1 to TRBJ1-2, with TRBD1 matching 8 bases. V lost 3 bases to trimming and J lost 9 bases; unmatched junction nucleotides: 16. The CDR3 loop spans 16 amino acids. Germline-derived CDR1 and CDR2 are SGHRS and YFSETQ. The CDR3 is CASSSWGAGGEESYTF. DNA for the CDR3: TGCGCCAGCAGCTCCTGGGGGGCAGGGGGCGAGGAGAGCTACACCTTC.

This clone appeared once. V usage is TRBV3-1 (or the pseudogene TRBV3-2) and J usage is TRBJ1-6; 8 bases line up with TRBD1. V trimming: 6 bases; J trimming: 7 bases; junction bases outside the gene matches: 5. Germline V CDR1 and CDR2: LGHDT, YNNKEL (reference sequence). CDR3 length: 14 amino acids. CDR3 coding DNA: TGTGCCAGCAGTAACCGGGACAGGAATTCACCCCTCCACTTT. The encoded protein is CASSNRDRNSPLHF.

The chain employs TRBV10-1 and TRBJ2-1; D is possibly TRBD1 (5 bases). Trimming shortened V by 2 bases and J by 0 bases, and 8 bases separated the two germline ends. The CDR3 covers 15 residues. The germline V gene encodes CDR1 WNHNN and CDR2 SYGVQD (reference sequence). CDR3 region: CASSEETASYNEQFF. The DNA for the CDR3 is TGCGCCAGCAGTGAGGAGACAGCCTCCTACAATGAGCAGTTCTTC.

V and J are TRBV19 and TRBJ2-7; tentative D call: TRBD1 (5 bases). Deletions cut 6 bases from V and 0 bases from J, with 15 bases between. The CDR3 is made up of 15 amino acids. Germline CDR1 reads LNHDA; CDR2 reads SQIVND (reference sequence). CDR3 residues: CASSSFRESSYEQYF. The CDR3 DNA sequence: TGTGCCAGTAGCTCTTTCAGGGAAAGCTCCTACGAGCAGTACTTC. The full variable domain, in which reference TRBV19 and TRBJ2-7 provide the parts outside the CDR3, is DGGITQSPKYLFRKEGQNVTLSCEQNLNHDAMYWYRQDPGQGLRLIYYSQIVNDFQKGDIAEGYSVSREKKESFPLTVTSAQKNPTAFYLCASSSFRESSYEQYFGPGTRLTVT.

The genes are TRBV18 and TRBJ1-1; possibly TRBD1 for D (6 bases). Germline lookup yields CDR1 KGHSH and CDR2 LQKENI. The CDR3 totals 17 residues. V dropped 3 bases and J dropped 0 bases, with 17 bases sitting between them. Here the CDR3 DNA reads TGTGCCAGCTCACCCCCGGGCGGGGGGCGGATGAACACTGAAGCTTTCTTT. Translated: CASSPPGGGRMNTEAFF.

On this clone itself: A read error may produce the germline difference seen at one junction end. This chain uses TRBV7-7 with TRBJ2-3; 7 nucleotides match TRBD2. The germline V gene encodes CDR1 SSHAT and CDR2 FNYEAQ (reference sequence). The CDR3 consists of 15 residues. The CDR3 region has the DNA TGTGCTAGCAGCTTAGGTAGCGGGAGCACAGATACGCAGTATTTT. Amino acid sequence: CASSLGSGSTDTQYF.

The rearrangement joins TRBV6-5 to TRBJ2-7; tentative D call: TRBD2 (6 bases). This CDR3 is built from 16 residues. CDR1 MNHEY and CDR2 SVGAGI come from the germline V gene. Trimming shortened V by 0 bases and J by 5 bases, and 17 bases separated the two germline ends. CDR3 in DNA: TGTGCCAGCAGTTACTCCCGGGACTCCGCAGTTGACGAGCAGTACTTC. Translating it yields CASSYSRDSAVDEQYF.

The chain employs TRBV5-6 and TRBJ1-2, with 7 bases matching TRBD1. Trimming took 4 bases from V and 6 from J; bases not matched to a gene: 6. The CDR3 extends over 13 amino acids. Germline-derived CDR1 and CDR2 are SGHDT and YYEEEE. CDR3 residues: CASSVPGQHGYTF. CDR3 nucleotide sequence: TGTGCCAGCAGCGTCCCGGGACAGCATGGCTACACCTTC. The full variable domain, completed using reference TRBV5-6 and TRBJ1-2, is DAGVTQSPTHLIKTRGQQVTLRCSPKSGHDTVSWYQQALGQGPQFIFQYYEEEERQRGNFPDRFSGHQFPNYSSELNVNALLLGDSALYLCASSVPGQHGYTFGSGTRLTVV.

This clone was detected a few times. The chain is built from TRBV11-3 and TRBJ2-2; unclear D gene. There are 13 residues in the CDR3. Germline V gene data show CDR1 as SGHNT and CDR2 as YENEEA. V was pared by 3 bases and J by 7 bases, with 9 bases between. CDR3 residues: CASSLPSNGELFF. CDR3 DNA sequence: TGTGCCAGCAGCTTGCCGAGTAACGGGGAGCTGTTTTTT.

V and J are TRBV5-1 and TRBJ2-2, with 11 positions matching TRBD2. Germline V CDR1 and CDR2: SGHRS, YFSETQ. CDR3 length: 15 residues. The junction had 4 bases not matched to a gene; V was cut back by 4 bases and J by 5 bases. The CDR3 here is CASSPSGRRTGELFF. The CDR3 DNA reads TGCGCCAGCAGCCCTAGCGGGAGGAGGACCGGGGAGCTGTTTTTT.

V gene TRBV6-5 combines with J gene TRBJ1-6, with TRBD1 matching over 12 bases. Germline CDR1 and CDR2: MNHEY and SVGAGI. CDR3 length equals 15 residues. Unmatched junction bases numbered 3, after V lost 5 bases and J lost 7 bases. CDR3 residues: CASSMGTGGNSPLHF. CDR3 bases: TGTGCCAGCAGTATGGGGACAGGGGGCAATTCACCCCTCCACTTT.